These T cell receptor beta chains were read from a single sample in a study of CD8+ T cells in alopecia areata. The protocol was immunoSEQ multiplex PCR, while the TCRdb copy is restricted to in-frame clones and leaves out a portion. This sample has about 150,000 clones, with around two thirds found just once. Sequencing was done on a sample of CD8+ T cells sorted from blood. These receptor sequences come from a human donor in good health. Both conserved end residues are part of each CDR3. The D gene is left open where the match is weak. A clone size is listed for some rows: how often the clone was seen (once, few, many), or a class if it is expanded.

once,TRBJ1-2,NA,TRBV7-2,CASSLGGSHYGYTF,TGTGCCAGCAGCTTAGGGGGGTCCCACTATGGCTACACCTTC
NA,TRBJ2-7,TRBD1,TRBV13,CASSAYRGAYEQYF,TGTGCCAGCAGCGCCTACAGGGGAGCCTACGAGCAGTACTTC
NA,TRBJ2-7,NA,TRBV29-1,CSVELSSYEQYF,TGCAGCGTTGAACTTAGCTCCTACGAGCAGTACTTC
few,TRBJ2-1,NA,TRBV19,CASSIVSWDEQFF,TGTGCCAGTAGTATAGTGTCGTGGGATGAGCAGTTCTTC
NA,TRBJ2-3,TRBD2,TRBV7-9,CASSELANTDTQYF,TGTGCCAGCAGCGAACTAGCGAACACAGATACGCAGTATTTT
few,TRBJ2-1,TRBD2,TRBV29-1,CSVRRAGELNEQFF,TGCAGCGTCCGGAGGGCGGGAGAGCTCAATGAGCAGTTCTTC
NA,TRBJ2-7,TRBD2,TRBV11-2,CASSLGPAGHYEQYF,TGTGCCAGCAGCTTAGGCCCAGCGGGGCACTACGAGCAGTACTTC
NA,TRBJ2-2,NA,TRBV13,CASSVGTATGELFF,TGTGCCAGCAGTGTAGGCACTGCCACCGGGGAGCTGTTTTTT
few,TRBJ2-7,NA,TRBV4-1,CASSRTGTDTYEQYF,TGCGCCAGCAGCCGGACCGGGACGGACACCTACGAGCAGTACTTC
NA,TRBJ1-1,NA,TRBV5-1,CASSLVNTEAFF,TGCGCCAGCAGCTTGGTGAACACTGAAGCTTTCTTT
few,TRBJ2-1,NA,TRBV7-9,CASSLGVDEQFF,TGTGCCAGCAGCTTAGGAGTCGATGAGCAGTTCTTC
NA,TRBJ1-5,TRBD1,TRBV30,CAWSVPDRVDQPQHF,TGTGCCTGGAGTGTACCCGACAGGGTTGATCAGCCCCAGCATTTT
NA,TRBJ2-5,NA,TRBV2,CATLLAPAMGETQYF,TGTGCCACCCTCCTTGCCCCAGCGATGGGAGAGACCCAGTACTTC
NA,TRBJ1-1,TRBD1,TRBV7-9,CASSSTGGNTEAFF,TGTGCCAGCAGCTCGACAGGGGGGAACACTGAAGCTTTCTTT
NA,TRBJ2-2,NA,TRBV27,CASSIGITGELFF,TGTGCCAGCAGTATAGGGATCACCGGGGAGCTGTTTTTT
NA,TRBJ2-1,NA,TRBV20-1,CSAFVGGEQFF,TGCAGTGCTTTTGTGGGAGGTGAGCAGTTCTTC
once,TRBJ1-5,NA,TRBV4-1,CASSQEGQPQHF,TGCGCCAGCAGCCAAGAGGGGCAGCCCCAGCATTTT
NA,TRBJ1-2,NA,TRBV29-1,CSAPETADYGYTF,TGCAGCGCCCCCGAGACCGCGGACTATGGCTACACCTTC
NA,TRBJ2-7,NA,TRBV27,CASSSLASSSYEQYF,TGTGCCAGCAGTTCCCTAGCGTCGAGCTCCTACGAGCAGTACTTC
NA,TRBJ2-1,TRBD1,TRBV30,CAWDGDSFNEQFF,TGTGCCTGGGATGGGGACAGCTTTAATGAGCAGTTCTTC
NA,TRBJ1-3,NA,TRBV30,CACGSGNTIYF,TGTGCCTGCGGCTCTGGAAACACCATATATTTT
NA,TRBJ1-2,NA,TRBV27,CASSQQGRGGYTF,TGTGCCAGCAGCCAGCAGGGACGAGGTGGCTACACCTTC
NA,TRBJ2-3,TRBD1,TRBV6-1,CASSEWNRGGSDTQYF,TGTGCCAGCAGTGAATGGAACAGGGGTGGATCAGATACGCAGTATTTT
NA,TRBJ2-3,NA,TRBV18,CASSPGVESDTQYF,TGTGCCAGCTCACCAGGAGTTGAATCAGATACGCAGTATTTT
NA,TRBJ2-4,NA,TRBV5-1,CASSLGGGKNIQYF,TGCGCCAGCAGCTTAGGGGGAGGCAAAAACATTCAGTACTTC
NA,TRBJ2-3,NA,TRBV7-8,CASSLVDTQYF,TGTGCCAGCAGCTTAGTAGATACGCAGTATTTT
few,TRBJ1-1,NA,TRBV27,CASSLAPGNTEAFF,TGTGCCAGCAGTTTGGCCCCAGGGAACACTGAAGCTTTCTTT
few,TRBJ1-2,NA,TRBV7-9,CASSLTMSAGERYGYTF,TGTGCCAGCAGCTTAACGATGTCGGCCGGGGAACGTTATGGCTACACCTTC
few,TRBJ2-3,NA,TRBV27,CASSLLGDTQYF,TGTGCCAGCAGTTTATTAGGAGATACGCAGTATTTT
NA,TRBJ2-7,NA,TRBV4-2,CASSQGGQAYEQYF,TGTGCCAGCAGCCAAGGGGGCCAAGCCTACGAGCAGTACTTC
few,TRBJ2-5,NA,TRBV25-1,CASSRHVETQYF,TGTGCCAGCAGTCGACATGTAGAGACCCAGTACTTC
NA,TRBJ2-5,TRBD1,TRBV2,CASSGGRGMSETQYF,TGTGCCAGCAGTGGAGGCAGGGGGATGTCGGAGACCCAGTACTTC
few,TRBJ2-7,NA,TRBV23-1,CASSQNQVLTGDEQYF,TGCGCCAGCAGCCAGAATCAGGTCCTGACCGGGGACGAGCAGTACTTC
NA,TRBJ1-5,NA,TRBV27,CASSLARDQPQHF,TGTGCCAGCAGTTTGGCTCGGGATCAGCCCCAGCATTTT
NA,TRBJ2-3,NA,TRBV7-9,CASSLSNQGRDTDTQYF,TGTGCCAGCAGCCTAAGTAACCAGGGACGGGACACAGATACGCAGTATTTT
NA,TRBJ2-7,NA,TRBV11-2,CASSLGAGPSYEQYF,TGTGCCAGCAGCTTAGGGGCAGGGCCCTCCTACGAGCAGTACTTC
NA,TRBJ1-1,TRBD1,TRBV14,CASTQGGHTEAFF,TGTGCCAGCACCCAGGGGGGCCACACTGAAGCTTTCTTT